The T cell receptor beta chain described here comes from a study of blood T cell repertoires in COVID-19. For the study at large: Both acute and convalescent COVID-19 samples were obtained from the United States, Italy and Spain. Sample material is recorded as cDNA or gDNA derived from T cells, B-cell-depleted T cells, or PBMCs.

The germline V gene has CDR1 SEHNR and CDR2 FQNEAQ (reference sequence). The V gene lost 1 base and the J gene lost 7 bases, with 14 bases spanning the gap. CDR3 length: 15 amino acids. In the original analysis: Amplification of reference gene primers provided the estimated nucleated cell counts. This table comes from immunoSEQ multiplex PCR, and its TCRdb copy is limited to in-frame clones, with some not included. For V, J and clone size, that table is used; D and trimming come from the DNA. This table holds approximately 210,000 clones, around four fifths found once. The rearrangement uses TRBV7-9 and TRBJ2-1; D is unclear. The clonotype comes from a human donor in a cohort sampled during active COVID-19. The source material was peripheral blood. The CDR3 DNA is TGTGCCAGCAGCTTAGGAGCTGTAGTCGGTAATGAGCAGTTCTTC. Its protein product is CASSLGAVVGNEQFF.